What follows are 6 T cell receptor beta chains derived from one specimen sequenced in a study of Graves' ophthalmopathy and Graves' hyperthyroidism. The authors amplified TCR beta CDR3 regions from RNA transcripts. Amplification began with first-round RT-PCR using HTBI primers, then second-round multiplex PCR was performed. MiXCR was run by TCRdb on the multiplex PCR reads, yielding one entry per CDR3 protein. Of 600,000 to 950,000 distinct CDR3 sequences in the sample, 35% to 50% were seen once. The sample was peripheral blood. Every receptor here comes from an adult man with Graves' ophthalmopathy.

The J gene is TRBJ2-7, the V gene TRBV20-1; 10 nucleotides match TRBD2. CDR3 length: 14 amino acids. CDR1 and CDR2 (germline): DFQATT, SNEGSKA (reference sequence). The V and J ends lost 3 bases and 3 bases, in that order; junction bases with no gene match: 5. In DNA, the CDR3 is TGCAGTGCTAGGGGAGCGGGAGGGGACTACGAGCAGTACTTC. Translation gives CSARGAGGDYEQYF.

As regards this clonotype: One end of the junction is discordant with germline, which a read error may explain. This chain joins TRBV25-1 and TRBJ1-5; D is unresolved. CDR1 is MGHDK and CDR2 is SYGVNS in the germline V gene. The CDR3 runs to 14 residues. The CDR3 loop reads CPSSLAGSNQPQHF. CDR3 sequence (DNA): TGTCCCAGCAGTTTAGCCGGGTCCAATCAGCCCCAGCATTTT.

About this clonotype itself: This may come from a read error, since a much larger clone is one base off. The rearrangement uses TRBV2 and TRBJ1-5; weak D call: TRBD1 (6 bases). The CDR3 loop spans 15 amino acids. Germline CDR1 reads SNHLY; CDR2 reads FYNNEI. Deletions cut 6 bases from V and 6 bases from J, with 18 bases between. The CDR3 region is CASRGAGNPSQPQHF. The CDR3 DNA follows: TGTGCCAGCAGGGGGGCAGGGAACCCCTCTCAGCCCCAGCATTTT.

The J gene is TRBJ2-5, the V gene TRBV7-8; 7 bases are shared with TRBD2. Germline loops: CDR1 SGHVS, CDR2 FQNEAQ. The J segment lost 1 base and the V segment lost 5 bases, leaving 7 bases of the junction unmatched. The length of the CDR3 is 15 residues. CDR3 amino acids: CASSPGGLLQETQYF. The CDR3 DNA follows: TGTGCCAGCAGCCCGGGGGGATTACTCCAAGAGACCCAGTACTTC.

V gene TRBV14 combines with J gene TRBJ2-5, with TRBD2 as a possible D gene (5 bases). With 8 bases removed from V and 1 base from J, the gap between germline ends came to 17 bases. The CDR3 is 15 amino acids. The germline CDR1 and CDR2 sequences are SGHDN and FVKESK. The CDR3 sequence: CASSPLGDSQETQYF. Written as DNA, the CDR3 is TGTGCCAGCTCACCACTGGGAGACTCCCAAGAGACCCAGTACTTC.

In this sample, this clonotype turned up many times. J is TRBJ2-7 and V is TRBV10-3; 10 bases align to TRBD1. The CDR3 contains 14 residues. Losses at the gene ends were 9 bases for V and 3 bases for J; bases not matched to a gene: 8. The germline CDR1 and CDR2 sequences are ENHRY and SYGVKD. DNA for the CDR3: TGTGCCATTTCCCTCGGGGACAGGGGCTACGAGCAGTACTTC. Residues: CAISLGDRGYEQYF.